This T cell receptor beta chain was identified in a study of blood T cell repertoires in COVID-19. Study at large: Whether acute or convalescent, the COVID-19 samples came from the United States, Italy and Spain.

Sequenced by immunoSEQ multiplex PCR; TCRdb stores in-frame clones only, minus some. The sample comprises about 220,000 clones, 65% to 85% of which are singletons, and roughly 3.5% rests with the top ten. The CDR3 contains 15 residues. CDR1 is SGHDN and CDR2 is FVKESK in the germline V gene. J gave up 10 bases and V 4 bases, and 6 bases lay outside the gene matches. The specimen sequenced was PBMCs or T cells enriched from blood (not recorded which). The chain combines TRBV14 with TRBJ2-1; 14 positions agree with TRBD2. The receptor comes from a woman aged 60-70 years who had recovered from COVID-19. CDR3 coding DNA: TGTGCCAGCAGCCCGGGACTAGCGGGAGCAGGGGAGCAGTTCTTC. Translating gives CASSPGLAGAGEQFF. The whole variable domain, remainder taken from reference TRBV14 and TRBJ2-1, is EAGVTQFPSHSVIEKGQTVTLRCDPISGHDNLYWYRRVMGKEIKFLLHFVKESKQDESGMPNNRFLAERTGGTYSTLKVQPAELEDSGVYFCASSPGLAGAGEQFFGPGTRLTVL.